This T cell receptor (beta chain) appears in the sequencing data of a study of blood T cell repertoires in COVID-19. Assay: immunoSEQ multiplex PCR; the TCRdb copy retains only in-frame clones and omits some. The sample has 120,000 to 150,000 clones, around 84% seen once. In the case of this clone: The junction departs from the called germline gene at one end, perhaps through a read error.

The CDR3 is 14 amino acids. CDR1 is LGHNA, CDR2 YNFKEQ, per germline. Source material: peripheral blood. This sequence was found in a human donor with acute or convalescent COVID-19. The donor label of this sample is uncertain. The V gene is TRBV4-2, the J gene TRBJ2-4, with TRBD2 matching 7 bases. CDR3 DNA sequence: TGTGCCAGCAGCCAGGGGGGGTTAGAGGGTCCCTCGACCTTC. Residues: CASSQGGLEGPSTF.